This is a list of T cell receptor beta chains from one sample in a study of T cell changes during pregnancy in multiple sclerosis. Assay: immunoSEQ multiplex PCR; the TCRdb copy retains only in-frame clones and omits some. This table holds 60,000 or so clones, 80% to 90% found once. This sample comprised peripheral blood, obtained in the first trimester of pregnancy. These receptors originate from a female donor with multiple sclerosis, enrolled in a pregnancy study. The CDR3 runs from the conserved cysteine through the conserved F or W. D genes are given only for firm matches. A clone size is listed for some rows: how often the clone was seen (once, few, many), or a class if it is expanded.

>TRBJ2-3|TRBV5-1|-|TRBD1
CASSVQPGQGTENTQYF
TGCGCCAGCAGCGTTCAACCGGGACAGGGGACGGAGAATACGCAGTATTTT
>TRBJ1-6|TRBV5-1|-|TRBD1
CASSRGDRANSPLHF
TGCGCCAGCAGCCGAGGGGACAGGGCGAACTCACCCCTCCACTTT
>TRBJ2-3|TRBV2|-|-
CASSELSSTDTQYF
TGTGCCAGCAGTGAACTTTCTAGCACAGATACGCAGTATTTT
>TRBJ1-1|TRBV25-1|-|TRBD1
CASSDLTPGQGEAFF
TGTGCCAGCAGTGATCTCACCCCGGGACAGGGTGAAGCTTTCTTT
>TRBJ2-7|TRBV7-2|-|-
CASSPSPGTPSSYEQYF
TGTGCCAGCAGCCCAAGCCCCGGGACACCTAGCTCCTACGAGCAGTACTTC
>TRBJ1-1|TRBV6-5|few|-
CASGYQLNTEAFF
TGTGCCAGCGGTTATCAGTTGAACACTGAAGCTTTCTTT
>TRBJ1-2|TRBV19|-|-
CASRPGSNGYTF
TGTGCCAGTAGGCCGGGAAGTAATGGCTACACCTTC
>TRBJ2-7|TRBV2|-|-
CASSEVGAFYEQYF
TGTGCCAGCAGTGAAGTTGGGGCCTTCTACGAGCAGTACTTC
>TRBJ2-1|TRBV30|-|-
CACSRDPFF
TGTGCCTGCTCCCGCGATCCGTTCTTC
>TRBJ2-1|TRBV5-6|-|-
CASSPPTLSSYNEQFF
TGTGCCAGCAGCCCTCCGACTCTTAGCTCCTACAATGAGCAGTTCTTC
>TRBJ1-5|TRBV10-3|few|TRBD1
CAIGGNGTGYQPQHF
TGTGCCATAGGGGGTAACGGGACAGGGTATCAGCCCCAGCATTTT
>TRBJ1-3|TRBV30|-|TRBD1
CAWSHLGQGTLTGNTIYF
TGTGCCTGGAGTCACCTCGGACAGGGGACATTGACTGGAAACACCATATATTTT
>TRBJ2-3|TRBV29-1|-|TRBD2
CSVEEWETSGGTSTDTQYF
TGCAGCGTTGAAGAATGGGAGACTAGCGGGGGGACTAGCACAGATACGCAGTATTTT
>TRBJ1-1|TRBV5-6|-|-
CASSRQTTVGTEAFF
TGTGCCAGCAGCCGACAAACGACAGTTGGCACTGAAGCTTTCTTT
>TRBJ1-6|TRBV7-9|-|-
CASSALPRTANSPLHF
TGTGCCAGCAGCGCTCTTCCTCGGACAGCGAATTCACCCCTCCACTTT
>TRBJ2-1|TRBV27|-|TRBD1
CASRDEGTGGGTSSYNEQFF
TGTGCCAGCAGAGACGAGGGGACAGGGGGAGGAACTAGCTCCTACAATGAGCAGTTCTTC
>TRBJ1-4|TRBV25-1|-|-
CASSSLSVERDNEKLFF
TGTGCCAGCAGTTCCCTAAGCGTGGAGCGGGACAATGAAAAACTGTTTTTT
>TRBJ1-2|TRBV2|-|TRBD1
CASNQDRVVSGYTF
TGTGCCAGCAACCAGGACAGGGTGGTTTCGGGCTACACCTTC
>TRBJ2-7|TRBV10-2|-|-
CASSDWPGVEQYF
TGCGCCAGCAGTGATTGGCCAGGGGTTGAGCAGTACTTC
>TRBJ2-3|TRBV5-4|-|TRBD2
CASSFRLAGVSTDTQYF
TGTGCCAGCAGCTTCCGATTAGCGGGGGTAAGCACAGATACGCAGTATTTT